Below, 5 T cell receptor beta chains from the same sample are listed, as sequenced in a study of graft-versus-host responses after intestinal transplantation (dated by TCRdb to about 2021). The time point label, read with the paper, signifies: cells obtained before transplantation from donor or recipient. The antigens for these receptors are not known. Receptor libraries were prepared by the immunoSEQ multiplex PCR assay. TCRdb stores this immuneACCESS table with in-frame sequences only. Part of the clones is absent; in the studies checked, under half of the shortfall reflects unresolved V genes, and no reason is known for the rest. Present in this sample are 110,000 to 150,000 clones, roughly 91% of which were seen just once. Together, the top ten hold about 0.2% of the sample. The sequenced sample was unstimulated CD4+ T cells sorted from spleen or lymph node cells, obtained before intestinal transplant. All receptors derive from a human donor who received an intestinal transplant.

V usage is TRBV6-1 and J usage is TRBJ2-5; D might be TRBD2 (5 bases). The CDR3 sequence is 12 residues long. V gave up 5 bases and J gave up 5 bases, with 9 bases separating them. Looked up from germline, CDR1 is MNHNS and CDR2 is SASEGT. CDR3 coding DNA: TGTGCCAGCAGTCCAACGGGGGAGACCCAGTACTTC. The encoded protein is CASSPTGETQYF.

Turning to this clone: The same CDR3 arises from other DNA sequences in this sample as well. The V call is TRBV6-1, the J call TRBJ2-7; D possibly matches TRBD1 or TRBD2 (5 bases each). Germline V gives CDR1 MNHNS, CDR2 SASEGT. CDR3 length: 12 amino acids. Trimming removed 1 base at V and 4 bases at J, with 5 bases between. The CDR3 loop is CASSEGGYEQYF. The CDR3 DNA is TGTGCCAGCAGTGAAGGGGGGTACGAGCAGTACTTC.

The chain's CDR3 is CASSLVAPGGVSNQPQHF. The CDR3 coding sequence is TGTGCCAGCAGCTTAGTAGCCCCGGGAGGGGTCAGCAATCAGCCCCAGCATTTT. The chain combines TRBV7-8 with TRBJ1-5, with D perhaps matching TRBD1 (5 bases). Germline V CDR1 and CDR2: SGHVS, FQNEAQ. Deletions cut 1 base from V and 1 base from J, with 17 bases between. CDR3 size: 18 residues.

V and J are TRBV28 and TRBJ2-3; TRBD2 is a possible D gene (5 bases). Germline values: CDR1 MDHEN, CDR2 SYDVKM. Trimming cost V 7 bases and J 4 bases, with 15 bases left between them. CDR3 length: 14 amino acids. The CDR3 DNA reads TGTGCCAGCAATCAGAGGGCGGGTTCAGATACGCAGTATTTT. This translates into CASNQRAGSDTQYF.

This chain links TRBV19 with TRBJ2-5; a possible D gene is TRBD1 (5 bases). The germline V gene encodes CDR1 LNHDA and CDR2 SQIVND (reference sequence). Trimming stripped 5 bases from V and 5 bases from J, with 12 bases between. The CDR3 is made up of 13 amino acids. The CDR3 loop is CASSRNAGETQYF. The CDR3 nucleotides are TGTGCCAGTAGTCGGAACGCAGGGGAGACCCAGTACTTC.